This TCR beta chain was sequenced for a study of T-cell reconstitution after alpha-beta-depleted transplantation in children. Molecular barcoding with unique molecular identifiers was used for the TCRbeta library. TCRdb used MiXCR to reprocess the PCR reads, holding one entry per CDR3 protein. Found here are just under 350,000 distinct CDR3 sequences, around 15% of them singletons; the top ten hold around 43%. CDR3 size: 15 residues. V lost 1 base and J lost 12; bases outside the gene matches: 11. Germline V gene data show CDR1 as SEHNR and CDR2 as FQNEAQ (reference sequence). This TCR was sampled from a male patient between 2 and 10 years old who had a stem cell transplant for acute lymphoblastic leukemia, so the T cells may come from the graft donor. The starting material was PBMCs, mostly from graft donor cells, obtained 360 days after TCRalphabeta/CD19-depleted stem cell transplant. V is TRBV7-9 and J is TRBJ2-7, with 11 bases fitting TRBD2. The CDR3 is CASSLVPGTSGPWYF. DNA of the CDR3: TGTGCCAGCAGCTTAGTCCCCGGGACTAGCGGACCGTGGTACTTC.